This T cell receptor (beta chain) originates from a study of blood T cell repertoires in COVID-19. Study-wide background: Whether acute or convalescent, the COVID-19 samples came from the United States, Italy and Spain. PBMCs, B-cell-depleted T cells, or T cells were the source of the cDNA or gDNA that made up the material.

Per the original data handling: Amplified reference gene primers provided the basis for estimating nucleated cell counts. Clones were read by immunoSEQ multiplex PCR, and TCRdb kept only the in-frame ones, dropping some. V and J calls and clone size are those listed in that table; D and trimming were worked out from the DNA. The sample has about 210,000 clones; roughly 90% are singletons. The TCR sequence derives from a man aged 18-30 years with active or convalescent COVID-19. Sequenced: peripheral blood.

The CDR3 loop reads CASSPAQGAWNEQFF. The CDR3 DNA is TGTGCCAGCTCACCGGCGCAGGGGGCGTGGAATGAGCAGTTCTTC. The chain is built from TRBV18 and TRBJ2-1, with 8 bases lining up with TRBD1. The CDR3 totals 15 residues. The junction had 8 bases not matched to a gene; V was cut back by 3 bases and J by 7 bases. CDR1 KGHSH and CDR2 LQKENI come from the germline V gene.